These 14 T cell receptor beta chains were all obtained from the same sample, sequenced in a study of technical replicates of blood from a few donors. Clones were read by immunoSEQ multiplex PCR, and TCRdb kept only the in-frame ones, dropping some. This sample carries tens of thousands of clones, just over 90% of them seen once, and the ten largest clones take over 0.2%. Sequencing was carried out using T cells isolated from PBMCs. These receptors were taken from a human donor in good health.

This clone occurred once. The chain combines TRBV5-1 with TRBJ2-2; TRBD2 matches 7 bases. The J segment lost 3 bases and the V segment lost 4 bases, leaving 0 bases of the junction unmatched. This CDR3 spans 13 amino acids. Germline V gene data show CDR1 as SGHRS and CDR2 as YFSETQ. CDR3 coding DNA: TGCGCCAGCAGCCTAGCGGACACCGGGGAGCTGTTTTTT. Its protein is CASSLADTGELFF.

The V call is TRBV6-5, the J call TRBJ1-5; D unclear. The CDR3 consists of 12 residues. The germline gives CDR1 MNHEY, CDR2 SVGAGI. V was trimmed by 8 bases and J by 3 bases, leaving 8 bases between them. CDR3 region: CASGAFNQPQHF. In DNA form, the CDR3 reads TGTGCCAGCGGAGCGTTCAATCAGCCCCAGCATTTT.

The rearrangement uses TRBV7-2 and TRBJ1-4; no firm D call. The length of the CDR3 is 11 residues. Germline V lookup: CDR1 SGHTA, CDR2 FQGNSA. Trimming shortened V by 4 bases and J by 6 bases, and 3 bases separated the two germline ends. The CDR3 DNA is TGTGCCAGCAGCTCTTATGAAAAACTGTTTTTT. It is translated as CASSSYEKLFF.

In the case of this clone: The sample carries other DNA sequences with the same CDR3. This rearrangement joins TRBV5-1 to TRBJ1-1; D remains ambiguous. The CDR3 extends over 12 amino acids. V dropped 4 bases and J dropped 5 bases, with 9 bases sitting between them. The germline gives CDR1 SGHRS, CDR2 YFSETQ. CDR3 amino acids: CASSPGGTEAFF. The CDR3 bases are TGCGCCAGCAGCCCCGGAGGGACTGAAGCTTTCTTT.

V is TRBV28 and J is TRBJ1-5; possible D gene TRBD1, 5 bases. The CDR3 runs 17 residues. Trimming took off 3 bases at V and 4 bases at J, with 19 bases between the two ends. Germline V CDR1 and CDR2: MDHEN, SYDVKM. The CDR3 loop reads CASSLGGGIGLNQPQHF. The CDR3, as DNA: TGTGCCAGCAGTTTGGGGGGAGGGATCGGACTAAATCAGCCCCAGCATTTT. Full variable domain (outside the CDR3, taken from reference TRBV28 and TRBJ1-5): DVKVTQSSRYLVKRTGEKVFLECVQDMDHENMFWYRQDPGLGLRLIYFSYDVKMKEKGDIPEGYSVSREKKERFSLILESASTNQTSMYLCASSLGGGIGLNQPQHFGDGTRLSIL.

This chain uses TRBV27 with TRBJ1-5; D not resolved. The CDR3 length is 14 residues. The germline gives CDR1 MNHEY, CDR2 SMNVEV (reference sequence). Trimming cost V 4 bases and J 2 bases, with 9 bases left between them. CDR3 sequence (DNA): TGTGCCAGCAGTTCCTTGCCGGGCAATCAGCCCCAGCATTTT. This encodes CASSSLPGNQPQHF.

The chain uses TRBV14 and TRBJ2-1, with 8 positions matching TRBD2. The V segment lost 0 bases and the J segment 5 bases; nucleotides outside the gene matches: 9. CDR1 and CDR2 from the germline V gene are SGHDN and FVKESK. The CDR3 consists of 17 residues. In DNA, the CDR3 is TGTGCCAGCAGCCAAGATCGAGGACTAGCCTATGACAATGAGCAGTTCTTC. Its translation: CASSQDRGLAYDNEQFF.

Only one count was recorded for this clone. CDR3 nucleotides: TGTGCCAGCAGTCCGGGACAGAATAATCAGCCCCAGCATTTT. It is translated as CASSPGQNNQPQHF. This chain links TRBV2 with TRBJ1-5; 7 nucleotides line up with TRBD1. The CDR3 consists of 14 residues. The V gene end was trimmed by 5 bases and the J gene end by 4 bases; junction bases not matched to a gene: 5. Germline-derived CDR1 and CDR2 are SNHLY and FYNNEI.

V gene TRBV5-4 combines with J gene TRBJ2-2; 10 nucleotides line up with TRBD2. V lost 2 bases and J lost 4; bases outside the gene matches: 8. The CDR3 runs to 17 residues. Germline V gene sequence: CDR1 SGHNT, CDR2 YYREEE (reference sequence). CDR3 residues: CASSFSSGRGLTGELFF. In DNA, the CDR3 is TGTGCCAGCAGCTTTTCTAGCGGGAGAGGGCTCACCGGGGAGCTGTTTTTT.

The V gene is TRBV9, the J gene TRBJ1-2; weak D call: TRBD1 (6 bases). V lost 0 bases, J lost 0 bases, and 24 bases lay in between. The germline CDR1 and CDR2 sequences are SGDLS and YYNGEE. This CDR3 has 20 residues. This CDR3 reads CASSVGGGEVRSYTNYGYTF. CDR3 in DNA: TGTGCCAGCAGCGTAGGAGGGGGAGAAGTCAGGTCTTATACTAACTATGGCTACACCTTC.

This clone was found many times. The rearrangement joins TRBV30 to TRBJ1-1; 9 positions agree with TRBD1. V lost 3 bases and J lost 1; bases outside the gene matches: 6. This CDR3 contains 15 residues. The germline gives CDR1 GTSNPN, CDR2 SVGIG (reference sequence). CDR3 region: CAWRDRGRGNTEAFF. The CDR3 nucleotides are TGTGCCTGGAGGGACAGGGGTAGGGGGAACACTGAAGCTTTCTTT.

The J gene is TRBJ2-7, the V gene TRBV28; 7 bases match TRBD1. Germline V lookup: CDR1 MDHEN, CDR2 SYDVKM. The V gene end was trimmed by 5 bases and the J gene end by 1 base; junction bases not matched to a gene: 14. The CDR3 contains 17 residues. CDR3 in amino acids: CASSATLDRARSYEQYF. The CDR3 DNA sequence: TGTGCCAGCAGTGCCACTCTTGACAGGGCACGATCCTACGAGCAGTACTTC.

The chain combines TRBV27 with TRBJ2-1; tentatively, D is TRBD1 (5 bases). The CDR3 has 13 amino acids. Trimming cost V 2 bases and J 10 bases, with 12 bases left between them. CDR1 and CDR2 from the germline V gene are MNHEY and SMNVEV (reference sequence). The CDR3, as DNA: TGTGCCAGCAGTTTACAGGCAGGGCTGGAGCAGTTCTTC. Protein: CASSLQAGLEQFF.

V gene TRBV25-1 combines with J gene TRBJ2-1; 9 bases are a match to TRBD1. This CDR3 is 15 amino acids long. V gave up 4 bases and J gave up 9 bases; unmatched junction bases: 10. The germline V gene encodes CDR1 MGHDK and CDR2 SYGVNS. In DNA form, the CDR3 reads TGTGCCAGCAGTGCCGGGACAGGGCTGTACGGTGAGCAGTTCTTC. Protein product: CASSAGTGLYGEQFF.